The entry that follows covers one T cell receptor beta chain sequence. Its antigen specificity is not known. No base quality information exists; no much larger clone differs at one position. The data were obtained in a study of human T cells and chemical hapten exposure listed by TCRdb under 2021. Some background on the complete study: For sensitization, 2% DPC in acetone was applied to a roughly 2 cm by roughly 2 cm area of upper inner arm skin. Weekly therapeutic DPC doses were additionally applied to the scalp of patients throughout the roughly 23-week study period. The patient cohort, mostly female, included alopecia areata with under or over 50% scalp involvement, alopecia totalis and alopecia universalis. Patch testing was performed on the upper back with Finn chambers containing 0.01% DPC, and the patch tests were scored after 6 days according to International Contact Dermatitis Research Group standards. In alopecia patients, the study followed how the peripheral blood TCR repertoire changed in vivo over primary and secondary sensitization to diphenylcyclopropenone (DPC), a hapten. Blood for TCR sequencing was provided by twenty-nine alopecia patients at one to four time points (pre-sensitization, 2, 6 and 24 weeks). Blood samples were taken from patients before sensitization (week 0) and then at 2, 6 and about 24 weeks after DPC sensitization. The libraries were sequenced as a pool, and the TCR yield per sample differed mostly because of small variations in library volumes within the pool.

Study-wide findings and limitations: After repeated subsampling, changes were observed in the strength of the expansion versus patch-test correlation and in the threshold at which the correlation became significant. All patients had alopecia, a presumed autoimmune disease, so their immune response might differ from that of healthy individuals. Expanded TCRs formed significantly more large CDR3 similarity clusters than pre-sensitization or healthy control sets, consistent with antigen-driven responses. The number of TCRs above 1 in 1000 frequency did not change with DPC sensitization; there was no evidence of global repertoire structure alterations. Patch test score correlated positively with the number of PT1 expanded TCRs, reaching significance at thresholds 8, 16 and 32 but not at 4.

At the junction V is shortened by 5 bases and J by 5 bases; bases outside the gene matches: 5. The CDR3 goes from the cysteine to the phenylalanine over 14 residues. Solely the CDR3 DNA is kept, with 42 bases framed from the first base. Interpreted using the paper, the time point label stands for: pre-sensitization, week 0. The meaning of the sample's treatment or condition label: therapeutic diphenylcyclopropenone sensitization with weekly scalp DPC. Blood at each patch-test visit was drawn before the patch test was applied. Patients were eligible if aged 18 to 70, diagnosed with alopecia and judged suitable for DPC therapy, and pregnant patients were excluded. Unfractionated whole blood was collected in Tempus Blood RNA tubes, and total RNA was extracted from that blood. The library was prepared using RACE. The instrument was a NextSeq 500. During library preparation, unique molecular identifiers were attached to individual cDNA molecules so that TCRs could be counted in a quantitative, reproducible way. Both TCR alpha and TCR beta chains were sequenced from each blood RNA sample. The published analysis was carried out like this. The median number of TCRs per sample was roughly 94,000, ranging from 23,224 to 690,600. V, J and CDR3 annotation of the TCR reads was performed with the Decombinator software suite. To make PS versus PT1 abundance plots, every sample was subsampled to the same number of TCRs (28,000). Expanded TCRs were defined as absent before sensitization and observed at least eight times at the 2-week time point. TCRdb reprocessed the public reads (quality trimming at Q25 with fastp, clone calling with MiXCR) and kept in-frame beta chains. One record per CDR3 amino acid sequence lists the most common genes and DNA. The V and J calls come from TCRdb's annotation, not from the publication. The sample yields tens of thousands of distinct CDR3 sequences; around 9.4% were counted once. The ten largest clones capture 11% to 15% of the sample.

The rearrangement joined TRBV23-1 to TRBJ2-7, with TRBD1 matching 11 junction bases. TRBV23-1 counts as an open reading frame of uncertain function. The specimen was whole blood, collected in connection with sensitization to the hapten diphenylcyclopropenone (DPC). The receptor's source is a woman in her 40s with alopecia areata. Some clones in this sample may be carry-over from other donors' samples. The CDR3 reads as follows: CASSSGQGVHEQYF. The DNA is as follows: TGCGCCAGCAGTTCGGGACAGGGGGTTCACGAGCAGTACTTC.